The T cell receptor beta chain described here comes from a study of shared clonotypes between healthy human individuals. Study in general: CD4 naive cells filled three plates per donor, CD4 memory three, CD8 naive two and CD8 memory one.

Per the original data handling: Sequence data from immunoSEQ were junction-only and lacked quality scores; consequently, filtering differed. Repertoires were generated with immunoSEQ multiplex PCR, while TCRdb's copy carries only in-frame clones and drops some. The V and J calls and clone size come from that table; D and trimming were worked out from the DNA. The repertoire has approximately 2,300,000 clones, around 93% of them found once; the top ten carry about 0.36%. Free of recent acute infections or vaccinations, the donors were healthy HIV-negative adults. V trimming: 6 bases; J trimming: 8 bases; junction bases outside the gene matches: 13. Per the germline V gene, CDR1 is SGHRS and CDR2 is YFSETQ. CDR3 length: 15 amino acids.

The V gene is TRBV5-1, the J gene TRBJ2-2, with 7 bases that match TRBD1. The sample was naive CD4+ T cells from PBMCs. Subset given: CD45RA+ positively selected. This TCR derives from a man aged 18 to 30 in good health. Some clones in this sample may be carry-over from other donors' samples. The CDR3 spells CASTPGQSQMGELFF. The CDR3 DNA reads TGCGCCAGCACGCCGGGACAGAGCCAAATGGGGGAGCTGTTTTTT. The full variable domain, its missing parts supplied by reference TRBV5-1 and TRBJ2-2, is KAGVTQTPRYLIKTRGQQVTLSCSPISGHRSVSWYQQTPGQGLQFLFEYFSETQRNKGNFPGRFSGRQFSNSRSEMNVSTLELGDSALYLCASTPGQSQMGELFFGEGSRLTVL.